This entry lists 18 T cell receptor beta chains sequenced from one sample in a study of regulatory T cells in long-lasting Graves disease. Arm-PCR with iRepertoire HTBI primers amplified the CDR3 regions for these TCR beta libraries. TCRdb re-analysed the multiplex PCR reads in MiXCR, keeping a single row per CDR3 protein. The data show some 600,000 distinct CDR3 sequences, with about 16% seen just once and more than 10% held by the top ten. Time point indicated: newly diagnosed GD, antithyroid drugs for less than 3 months. Researchers made the TCR library from RNA that was extracted from PBMCs. Another study also made use of these data, one on T cells in Graves' hyperthyroidism and ophthalmopathy.

The starting material was peripheral blood mononuclear cells (PBMCs), obtained at new diagnosis, from a patient treated with antithyroid drugs. These receptors all stem from a man aged 18 to 30 with Graves disease.

For this clonotype: A far larger clone differs by one base, so this is likely a read error. The V and J genes are TRBV7-3 and TRBJ2-2; 8 bases line up with TRBD1. This CDR3 has 18 residues. Germline V gene lookup returns CDR1 SGHTA and CDR2 FQGTGA. The CDR3 nucleotides are TGTGCCAGCATGGCCCCAGGGGGCGCCGCAATAAACACCGGGGAGCTGCTTTTT. Translated: CASMAPGGAAINTGELLF.

V is TRBV19 and J is TRBJ2-1; 10 bases are a match to TRBD1. The J call may be incorrect, as the DNA end agrees better with TRBJ2-5. CDR1 and CDR2 from the germline V gene are LNHDA and SQIVND (reference sequence). The CDR3 is 15 amino acids. The CDR3 region has the DNA TGTGCCAGTAGTAGGGACAGGGGCGATCAAGAGACCCAGTACTTC. As protein: CASSRDRGDQETQYF.

This clonotype occurred a few times. The chain carries TRBV27 and TRBJ1-4; the D is unclear. Trimming removed 4 bases from V and 2 bases from J, with 8 bases in between. The CDR3 loop spans 14 amino acids. Germline V gene sequence: CDR1 MNHEY, CDR2 SMNVEV (reference sequence). The CDR3, as DNA: TGTGCCAGCAGTTCGGGAGTCACTAATGAAAAACTGTTTTTT. Protein product: CASSSGVTNEKLFF.

This clonotype was counted many times. The junction differs from germline at one of its ends, possibly a read error. The chain links TRBV10-2 to TRBJ1-1, with D unresolved. CDR1 and CDR2 (germline): WSHSY, SAAADI. This CDR3 region has 12 residues. The CDR3 bases are TGTGCCAGCTCCGACACGAACACTGAAGCTTTCTTT. Its translation is CASSDTNTEAFF.

In regard to this clonotype: The germline gene is not matched at one end of the junction; a read error may be the cause. The chain recombines TRBV7-3 with TRBJ2-1; 7 bases line up with TRBD2. CDR3 length equals 15 residues. Germline loops: CDR1 SGHTA, CDR2 FQGTGA. The CDR3 spells CASSQGGVPYNEQFF. Here the CDR3 DNA reads TGCGCCAGCAGTCAGGGAGGGGTACCCTACAATGAGCAGTTCTTC.

At least ten counts were recorded for this clonotype. The V and J genes are TRBV28 and TRBJ2-1, with D maybe TRBD2 (6 bases). V gave up 8 bases and J gave up 10 bases, with 18 bases separating them. CDR3 size: 13 residues. CDR1 is MDHEN and CDR2 is SYDVKM in the germline V gene. In nucleotides, the CDR3 is TGTGCCAGCGAATTATCCGGGGGACGCGAGCAGTTCTTC. Translation: CASELSGGREQFF.

On this clonotype itself: A read error may account for a junction end that differs from germline. CDR3 amino acids: CAGSSFLVHEQYF. CDR3 in DNA: TGCGCCGGCAGCTCCTTCTTAGTCCACGAGCAGTACTTC. The chain joins TRBV5-1 to TRBJ2-7; the D is unclear. CDR3 length: 13 residues. CDR1 is SGHRS, CDR2 YFSETQ, per germline.

The chain uses TRBV25-1 and TRBJ2-2, with 11 bases fitting TRBD2. Trimming removed 5 bases from V and 3 bases from J; junction bases left unmatched: 14. This CDR3 contains 19 residues. Germline CDR1 reads MGHDK; CDR2 reads SYGVNS. CDR3 in amino acids: CASSPMLLAGEGDTGELFF. The DNA of the CDR3 is TGTGCCAGCAGTCCAATGTTACTAGCGGGAGAGGGGGACACCGGGGAGCTGTTTTTT.

This clonotype has only a few counts. The rearrangement joins TRBV7-2 to TRBJ2-1; 11 bases map to TRBD2. This CDR3 region has 16 residues. V was clipped by 3 bases and J by 9 bases; unmatched bases: 10. Germline-derived CDR1 and CDR2 are SGHTA and FQGNSA. Here the CDR3 DNA reads TGTGCCAGCAGCTTTCCTGGGACTAGCGGAAAAGGTGAGCAGTTCTTC. Protein: CASSFPGTSGKGEQFF.

This clonotype was observed a few times. The V and J genes are TRBV10-2 and TRBJ1-1; D remains ambiguous. Trimming stripped 0 bases from V and 0 bases from J, with 2 bases between. This CDR3 contains 13 residues. The germline V gene encodes CDR1 WSHSY and CDR2 SAAADI. CDR3 nucleotide sequence: TGCGCCAGCAGTGAGTCTCTGAACACTGAAGCTTTCTTT. It encodes CASSESLNTEAFF.

This clonotype was seen only a few times. V is TRBV6-2 or TRBV6-3 and J is TRBJ1-2; perhaps TRBD1 as D (5 bases). Germline assignment: CDR1 MNHEY and CDR2 SVGEGT. Trimming took off 6 bases at V and 7 bases at J, with 12 bases between the two ends. The CDR3 totals 12 residues. The CDR3 here is CASSPYGGGYTF. CDR3 bases: TGTGCCAGCAGCCCCTATGGGGGTGGCTACACCTTC.

There are a few counts of this clonotype. The V and J genes are TRBV5-6 and TRBJ1-2, with D possibly matching TRBD1 (6 bases). The ends were cut back, 0 bases at V and 3 bases at J, with 12 bases in the middle. The CDR3 has 15 amino acids. The germline CDR1 and CDR2 sequences are SGHDT and YYEEEE. The CDR3 DNA reads as TGTGCCAGCAGCTTGGACCGGGGGCAGTACTATGGCTACACCTTC. Its translation is CASSLDRGQYYGYTF. Based on the CDR3 plus reference TRBV5-6 and TRBJ1-2, the full variable domain is DAGVTQSPTHLIKTRGQQVTLRCSPKSGHDTVSWYQQALGQGPQFIFQYYEEEERQRGNFPDRFSGHQFPNYSSELNVNALLLGDSALYLCASSLDRGQYYGYTFGSGTRLTVV.

The chain recombines TRBV5-4 with TRBJ1-6; D not certain. Per germline, CDR1 SGHNT and CDR2 YYREEE (reference sequence). This CDR3 contains 15 residues. Trimming shortened V by 3 bases and J by 8 bases, and 15 bases separated the two germline ends. This CDR3 is CASSSKAGEDSPLHF. The DNA for the CDR3 is TGTGCCAGCAGCTCTAAGGCTGGGGAAGATTCACCCCTCCACTTT.

There are many counts of this clonotype. The chain has TRBV7-8 and TRBJ2-2; D perhaps matches TRBD2 (5 bases). Germline CDR1 reads SGHVS; CDR2 reads FQNEAQ. CDR3 length: 16 amino acids. V was trimmed by 2 bases and J by 0 bases, leaving 10 bases between them. The CDR3 DNA reads TGTGCCAGCAGCTTAAGCGCGGGTGCGAACACCGGGGAGCTGTTTTTT. Translating it yields CASSLSAGANTGELFF.

This clonotype was seen more than once but under ten times. The chain couples TRBV5-6 to TRBJ1-1, with D uncertain. V was cut by 2 bases and J by 0 bases, with 8 bases left in between. Germline lookup yields CDR1 SGHDT and CDR2 YYEEEE. The CDR3 sequence is 14 residues long. The CDR3 DNA reads TGTGCCAGCAGCTTTCCGGAAATGAACACTGAAGCTTTCTTT. This sequence encodes CASSFPEMNTEAFF. Looking up the rest from reference TRBV5-6 and TRBJ1-1 gives the full variable domain: DAGVTQSPTHLIKTRGQQVTLRCSPKSGHDTVSWYQQALGQGPQFIFQYYEEEERQRGNFPDRFSGHQFPNYSSELNVNALLLGDSALYLCASSFPEMNTEAFFGQGTRLTVV.

This clonotype was counted between two and nine times. This chain connects TRBV30 to TRBJ2-7; 11 nucleotides line up with TRBD2. This CDR3 has 14 amino acids. The junction had 2 bases not matched to a gene; V was cut back by 2 bases and J by 2 bases. CDR1 is GTSNPN, CDR2 SVGIG, per germline (reference sequence). CDR3: CAWSTSGSAYEQYF. The CDR3 DNA reads TGTGCCTGGAGTACTAGCGGGAGCGCCTACGAGCAGTACTTC.

The rearrangement links TRBV7-9 to TRBJ2-5; D possibly corresponds to TRBD1 (5 bases). With 6 bases removed from V and 4 bases from J, the gap between germline ends came to 12 bases. The CDR3 spans 13 residues. Germline V gene sequence: CDR1 SEHNR, CDR2 FQNEAQ (reference sequence). The CDR3 region has the DNA TGTGCCAGCAGTGCACAGGAAGGAGAGACCCAGTACTTC. Encoded protein: CASSAQEGETQYF.

The chain employs TRBV30 and TRBJ2-7; D not certain. With 0 bases removed from V and 5 bases from J, the gap between germline ends came to 5 bases. Germline CDR1 and CDR2: GTSNPN and SVGIG (reference sequence). CDR3 length: 11 residues. DNA for the CDR3: TGTGCCTGGAGTGTATCGAACGAGCAGTACTTC. Amino acid sequence: CAWSVSNEQYF.